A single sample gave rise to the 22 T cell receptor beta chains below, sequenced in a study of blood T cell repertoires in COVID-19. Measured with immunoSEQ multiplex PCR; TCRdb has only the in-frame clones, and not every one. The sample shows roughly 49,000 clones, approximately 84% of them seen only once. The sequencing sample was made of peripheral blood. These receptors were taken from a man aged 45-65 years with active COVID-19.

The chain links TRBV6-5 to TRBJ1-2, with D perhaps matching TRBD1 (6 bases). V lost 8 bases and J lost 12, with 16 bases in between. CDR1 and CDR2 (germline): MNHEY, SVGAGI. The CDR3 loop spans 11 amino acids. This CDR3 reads CASGRQAGNTF. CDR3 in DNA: TGTGCCAGCGGAAGACAGGCTGGAAACACCTTC.

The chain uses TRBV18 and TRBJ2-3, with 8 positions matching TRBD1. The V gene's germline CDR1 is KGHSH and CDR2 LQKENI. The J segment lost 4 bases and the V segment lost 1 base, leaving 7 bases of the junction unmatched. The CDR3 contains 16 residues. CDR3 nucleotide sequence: TGTGCCAGCTCACCACTGGTACAGGGGGTGGCAGATACGCAGTATTTT. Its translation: CASSPLVQGVADTQYF.

The CDR3 sequence is CASSLAGQGFSPLHF. The CDR3 DNA reads TGCGCCAGCAGCTTGGCCGGACAGGGGTTTTCACCCCTCCACTTT. This chain uses TRBV5-1 with TRBJ1-6, with 9 bases that match TRBD1. Losses at the gene ends were 0 bases for V and 9 bases for J; bases not matched to a gene: 4. CDR1 is SGHRS and CDR2 is YFSETQ in the germline V gene. This CDR3 spans 15 amino acids.

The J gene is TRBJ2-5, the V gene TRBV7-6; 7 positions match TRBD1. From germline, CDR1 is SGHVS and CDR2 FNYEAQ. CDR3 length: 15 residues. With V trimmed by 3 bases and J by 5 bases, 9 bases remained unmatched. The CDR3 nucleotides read TGTGCCAGCAGCTTGGAGACAGGGCGTGGGGAGACCCAGTACTTC. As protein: CASSLETGRGETQYF.

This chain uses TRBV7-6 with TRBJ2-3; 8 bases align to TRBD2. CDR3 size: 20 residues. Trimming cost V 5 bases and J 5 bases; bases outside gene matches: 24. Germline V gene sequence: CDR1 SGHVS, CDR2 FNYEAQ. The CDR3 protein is CASSTNAGGGPLGHQDTQYF. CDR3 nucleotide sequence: TGTGCCAGCAGCACCAACGCAGGCGGGGGGCCCCTCGGACATCAAGATACGCAGTATTTT. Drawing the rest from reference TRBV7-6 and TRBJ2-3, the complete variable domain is GAGVSQSPRYKVTKRGQDVALRCDPISGHVSLYWYRQALGQGPEFLTYFNYEAQQDKSGLPNDRFSAERPEGSISTLTIQRTEQRDSAMYRCASSTNAGGGPLGHQDTQYFGPGTRLTVL.

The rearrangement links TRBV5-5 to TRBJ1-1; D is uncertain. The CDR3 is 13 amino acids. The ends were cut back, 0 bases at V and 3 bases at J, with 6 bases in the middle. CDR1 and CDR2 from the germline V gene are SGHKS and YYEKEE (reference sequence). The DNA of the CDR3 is TGTGCCAGCAGCTTGGTAGATGACACTGAAGCTTTCTTT. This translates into CASSLVDDTEAFF.

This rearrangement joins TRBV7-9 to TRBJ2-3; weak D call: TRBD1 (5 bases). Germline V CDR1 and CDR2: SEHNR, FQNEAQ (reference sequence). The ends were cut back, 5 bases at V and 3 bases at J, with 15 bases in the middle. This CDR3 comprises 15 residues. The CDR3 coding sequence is TGTGCCAGCAGCCTAAGACAGAAAACTACAGATACGCAGTATTTT. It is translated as CASSLRQKTTDTQYF.

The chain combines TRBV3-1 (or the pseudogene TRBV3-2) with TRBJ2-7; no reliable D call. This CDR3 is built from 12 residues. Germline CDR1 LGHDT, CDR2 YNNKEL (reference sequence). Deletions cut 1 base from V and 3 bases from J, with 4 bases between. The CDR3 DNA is TGTGCCAGCAGCCAAGCTTTCTACGAGCAGTACTTC. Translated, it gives CASSQAFYEQYF.

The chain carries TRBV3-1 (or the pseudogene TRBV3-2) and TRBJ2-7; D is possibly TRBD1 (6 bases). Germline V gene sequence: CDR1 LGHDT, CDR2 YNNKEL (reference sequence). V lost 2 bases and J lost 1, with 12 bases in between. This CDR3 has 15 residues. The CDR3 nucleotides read TGTGCCAGCAGCCAACAGGGGTTTGTTTCCTACGAGCAGTACTTC. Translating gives CASSQQGFVSYEQYF.

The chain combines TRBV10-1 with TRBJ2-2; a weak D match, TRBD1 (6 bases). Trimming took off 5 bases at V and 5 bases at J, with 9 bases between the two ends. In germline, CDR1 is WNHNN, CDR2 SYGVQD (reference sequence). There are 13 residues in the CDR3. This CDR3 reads CASSRQETGELFF. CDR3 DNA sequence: TGCGCCAGCAGTAGACAGGAAACCGGGGAGCTGTTTTTT.

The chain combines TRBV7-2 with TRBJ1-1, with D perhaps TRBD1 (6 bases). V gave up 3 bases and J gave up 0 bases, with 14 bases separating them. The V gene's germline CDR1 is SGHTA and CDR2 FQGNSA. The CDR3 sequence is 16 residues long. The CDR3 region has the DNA TGTGCCAGCAGCTTCTTCCGGACAGACATGAACACTGAAGCTTTCTTT. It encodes CASSFFRTDMNTEAFF. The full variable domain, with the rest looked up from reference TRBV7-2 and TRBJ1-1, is GAGVSQSPSNKVTEKGKDVELRCDPISGHTALYWYRQSLGQGLEFLIYFQGNSAPDKSGLPSDRFSAERTGGSVSTLTIQRTQQEDSAVYLCASSFFRTDMNTEAFFGQGTRLTVV.

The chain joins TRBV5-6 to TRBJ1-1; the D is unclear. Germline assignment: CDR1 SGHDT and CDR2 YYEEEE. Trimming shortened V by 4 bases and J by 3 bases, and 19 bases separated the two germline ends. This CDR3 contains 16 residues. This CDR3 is CASSLTSLARDTEAFF. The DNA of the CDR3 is TGTGCCAGCAGCCTCACCAGTCTTGCGAGGGACACTGAAGCTTTCTTT. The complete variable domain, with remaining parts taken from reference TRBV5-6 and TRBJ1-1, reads DAGVTQSPTHLIKTRGQQVTLRCSPKSGHDTVSWYQQALGQGPQFIFQYYEEEERQRGNFPDRFSGHQFPNYSSELNVNALLLGDSALYLCASSLTSLARDTEAFFGQGTRLTVV.

The CDR3 nucleotides are TGTGCCAGCAGGGTGAAGGACAGGGGGCACAATGAGCAGTTCTTC. Translating it yields CASRVKDRGHNEQFF. The rearrangement joins TRBV27 to TRBJ2-1; 11 bases align to TRBD1. With 6 bases clipped from V and 5 bases from J, the junction kept 6 bases outside the gene matches. Germline lookup yields CDR1 MNHEY and CDR2 SMNVEV (reference sequence). The CDR3 spans 15 residues.

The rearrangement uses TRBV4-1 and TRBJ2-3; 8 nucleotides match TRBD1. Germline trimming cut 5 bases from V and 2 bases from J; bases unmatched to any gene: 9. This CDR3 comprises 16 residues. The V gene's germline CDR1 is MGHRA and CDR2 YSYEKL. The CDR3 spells CASSSRDRTPTDTQYF. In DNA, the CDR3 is TGCGCCAGCAGCTCCCGGGACAGGACCCCCACAGATACGCAGTATTTT.

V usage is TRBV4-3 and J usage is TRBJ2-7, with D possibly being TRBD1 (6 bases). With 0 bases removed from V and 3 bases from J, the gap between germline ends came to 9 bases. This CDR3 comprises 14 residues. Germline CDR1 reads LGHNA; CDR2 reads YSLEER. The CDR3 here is CASSQDKQGYEQYF. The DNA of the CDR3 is TGCGCCAGCAGCCAAGATAAACAGGGCTACGAGCAGTACTTC.

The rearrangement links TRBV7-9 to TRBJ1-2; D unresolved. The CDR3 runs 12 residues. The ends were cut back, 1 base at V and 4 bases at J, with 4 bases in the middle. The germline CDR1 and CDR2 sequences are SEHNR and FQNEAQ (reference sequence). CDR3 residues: CASSLDGYGYTF. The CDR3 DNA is TGTGCCAGCAGCTTAGACGGCTATGGCTACACCTTC. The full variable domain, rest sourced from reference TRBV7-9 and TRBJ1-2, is DTGVSQNPRHKITKRGQNVTFRCDPISEHNRLYWYRQTLGQGPEFLTYFQNEAQLEKSRLLSDRFSAERPKGSFSTLEIQRTEQGDSAMYLCASSLDGYGYTFGSGTRLTVV.

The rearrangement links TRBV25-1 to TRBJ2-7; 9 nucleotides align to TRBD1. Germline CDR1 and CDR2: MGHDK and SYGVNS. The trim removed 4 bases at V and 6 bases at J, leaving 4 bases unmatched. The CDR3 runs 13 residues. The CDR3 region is CASSVGQGSEQYF. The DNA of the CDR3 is TGTGCCAGCAGTGTGGGACAGGGATCCGAGCAGTACTTC.

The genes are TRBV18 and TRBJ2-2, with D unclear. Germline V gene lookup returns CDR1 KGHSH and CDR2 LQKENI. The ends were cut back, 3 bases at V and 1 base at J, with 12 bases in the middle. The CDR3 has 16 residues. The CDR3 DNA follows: TGTGCCAGCTCACCCGACTCATCCCTGAACACCGGGGAGCTGTTTTTT. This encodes CASSPDSSLNTGELFF.

In DNA, the CDR3 is TGTGCCAGCAGCTTAGTCAGGGGGCCGAACACTGAAGCTTTCTTT. The encoded protein is CASSLVRGPNTEAFF. The chain employs TRBV11-2 and TRBJ1-1, with 8 bases that match TRBD1. The CDR3 contains 15 residues. Unmatched junction bases numbered 2, after V lost 1 base and J lost 1 base. Looked up from germline, CDR1 is SGHAT and CDR2 is FQNNGV.

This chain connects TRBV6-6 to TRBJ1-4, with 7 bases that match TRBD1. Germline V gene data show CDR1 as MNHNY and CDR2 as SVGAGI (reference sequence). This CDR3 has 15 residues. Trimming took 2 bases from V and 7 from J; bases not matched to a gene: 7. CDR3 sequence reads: CASSYPGAGGEKLFF. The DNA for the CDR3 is TGTGCCAGCAGTTACCCCGGGGCAGGGGGTGAAAAACTGTTTTTT.

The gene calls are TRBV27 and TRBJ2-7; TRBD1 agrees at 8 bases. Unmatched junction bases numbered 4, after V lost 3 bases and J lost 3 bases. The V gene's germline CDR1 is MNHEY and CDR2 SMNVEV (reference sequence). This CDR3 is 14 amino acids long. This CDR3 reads CASSLTGAHYEQYF. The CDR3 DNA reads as TGTGCCAGCAGTTTGACAGGGGCCCACTACGAGCAGTACTTC.

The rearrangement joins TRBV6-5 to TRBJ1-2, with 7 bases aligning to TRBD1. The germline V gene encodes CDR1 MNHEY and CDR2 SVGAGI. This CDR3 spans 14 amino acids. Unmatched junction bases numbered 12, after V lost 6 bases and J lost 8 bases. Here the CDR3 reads CASSRQGRFSGYTF. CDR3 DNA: TGTGCCAGCAGCAGACAGGGACGGTTTAGCGGCTACACCTTC.